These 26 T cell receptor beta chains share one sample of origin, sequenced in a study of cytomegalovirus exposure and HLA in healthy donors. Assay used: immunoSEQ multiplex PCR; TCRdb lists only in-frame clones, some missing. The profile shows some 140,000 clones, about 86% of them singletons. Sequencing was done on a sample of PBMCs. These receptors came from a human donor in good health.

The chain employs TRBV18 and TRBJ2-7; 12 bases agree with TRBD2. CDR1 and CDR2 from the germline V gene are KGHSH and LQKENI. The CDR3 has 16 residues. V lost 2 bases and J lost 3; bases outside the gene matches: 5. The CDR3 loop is CASSPSLAGGIYEQYF. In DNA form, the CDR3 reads TGTGCCAGCTCACCAAGCCTAGCGGGAGGGATCTACGAGCAGTACTTC.

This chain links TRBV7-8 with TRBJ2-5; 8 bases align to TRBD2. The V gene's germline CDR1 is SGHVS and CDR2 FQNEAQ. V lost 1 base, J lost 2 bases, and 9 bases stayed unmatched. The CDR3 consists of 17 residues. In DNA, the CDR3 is TGTGCCAGCAGCTTAGGCGCGGGACTAGAGACACAAGAGACCCAGTACTTC. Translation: CASSLGAGLETQETQYF.

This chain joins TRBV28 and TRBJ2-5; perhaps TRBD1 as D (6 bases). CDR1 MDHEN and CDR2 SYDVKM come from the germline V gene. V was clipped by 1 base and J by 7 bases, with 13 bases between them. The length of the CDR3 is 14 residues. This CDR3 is CASSLSGQIGTQYF. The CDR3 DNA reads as TGTGCCAGCAGTTTATCAGGACAGATAGGGACCCAGTACTTC.

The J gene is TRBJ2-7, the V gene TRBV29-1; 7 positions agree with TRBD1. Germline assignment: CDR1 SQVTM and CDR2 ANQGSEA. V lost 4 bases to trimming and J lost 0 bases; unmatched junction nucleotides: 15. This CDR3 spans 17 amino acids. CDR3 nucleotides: TGCAGCGTTGGAGGTGGGGGCTCGGACAGGAACTCCTACGAGCAGTACTTC. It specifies CSVGGGGSDRNSYEQYF.

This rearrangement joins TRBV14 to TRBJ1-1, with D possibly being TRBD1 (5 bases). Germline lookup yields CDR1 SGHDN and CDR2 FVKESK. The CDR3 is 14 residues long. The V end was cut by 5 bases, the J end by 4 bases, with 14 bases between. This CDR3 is CASSYGGVGTEAFF. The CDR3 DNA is TGTGCCAGCAGCTATGGGGGGGTCGGCACTGAAGCTTTCTTT.

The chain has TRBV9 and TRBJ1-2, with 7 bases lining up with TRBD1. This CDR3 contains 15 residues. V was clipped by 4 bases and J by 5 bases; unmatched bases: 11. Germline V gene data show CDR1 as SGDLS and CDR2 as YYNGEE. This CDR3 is CASSIRQGLGYGYTF. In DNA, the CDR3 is TGTGCCAGCAGCATACGACAGGGATTAGGTTATGGCTACACCTTC.

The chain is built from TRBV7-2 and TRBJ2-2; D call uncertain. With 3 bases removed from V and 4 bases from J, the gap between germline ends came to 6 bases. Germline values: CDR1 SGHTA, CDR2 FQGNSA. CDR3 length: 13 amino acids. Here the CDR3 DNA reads TGTGCCAGCAGCTTTTCGAGCACCGGGGAGCTGTTTTTT. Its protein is CASSFSSTGELFF.

The CDR3, as DNA: TGCGCCAGCAGCCGACTAGCGAATGAGCAGTTCTTC. This gives the protein CASSRLANEQFF. The V call is TRBV5-1, the J call TRBJ2-1; 8 positions agree with TRBD2. The CDR3 is 12 residues long. Germline lookup yields CDR1 SGHRS and CDR2 YFSETQ. The ends lost 4 bases at V and 7 bases at J; junction bases unmatched: 1. The variable domain in full, completed from reference TRBV5-1 and TRBJ2-1, reads KAGVTQTPRYLIKTRGQQVTLSCSPISGHRSVSWYQQTPGQGLQFLFEYFSETQRNKGNFPGRFSGRQFSNSRSEMNVSTLELGDSALYLCASSRLANEQFFGPGTRLTVL.

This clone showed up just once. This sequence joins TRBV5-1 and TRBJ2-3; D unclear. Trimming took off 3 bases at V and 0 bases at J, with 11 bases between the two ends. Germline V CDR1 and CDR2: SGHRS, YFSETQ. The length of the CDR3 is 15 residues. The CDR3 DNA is TGCGCCAGCAGCTCGAACAGAGCTAGCACAGATACGCAGTATTTT. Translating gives CASSSNRASTDTQYF.

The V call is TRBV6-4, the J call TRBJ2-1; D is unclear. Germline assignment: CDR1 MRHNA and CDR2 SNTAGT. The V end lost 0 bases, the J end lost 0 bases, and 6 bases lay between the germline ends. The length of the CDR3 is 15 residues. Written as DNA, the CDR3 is TGTGCCAGCAGTGACTCTCCGGGCTCCTACAATGAGCAGTTCTTC. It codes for CASSDSPGSYNEQFF.

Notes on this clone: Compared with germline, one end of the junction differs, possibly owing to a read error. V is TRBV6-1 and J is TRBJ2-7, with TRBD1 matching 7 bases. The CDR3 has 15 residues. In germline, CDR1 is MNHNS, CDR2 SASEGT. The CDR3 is CAISRDSLSTYEQYF. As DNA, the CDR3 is TGTGCCATCAGTAGGGACAGCCTCAGCACCTACGAGCAGTACTTC.

CDR3: CASSSTGSYNEQFF. The CDR3 DNA reads as TGTGCCAGCAGTTCGACAGGGAGCTACAATGAGCAGTTCTTC. V gene TRBV28 combines with J gene TRBJ2-1; 7 bases fit TRBD1. V shed 4 bases and J 3 bases; nucleotides not matched to a gene: 3. Germline CDR1 reads MDHEN; CDR2 reads SYDVKM. CDR3 size: 14 residues. Using reference TRBV28 and TRBJ2-1 for the parts outside the CDR3, the full variable domain is DVKVTQSSRYLVKRTGEKVFLECVQDMDHENMFWYRQDPGLGLRLIYFSYDVKMKEKGDIPEGYSVSREKKERFSLILESASTNQTSMYLCASSSTGSYNEQFFGPGTRLTVL.

The CDR3 is CASSKAGLAGGLNTGELFF. The CDR3 DNA sequence: TGCGCCAGCAGCAAAGCGGGGCTAGCGGGAGGACTCAACACCGGGGAGCTGTTTTTT. The chain links TRBV23-1 to TRBJ2-2, with 11 bases aligning to TRBD2. TRBV23-1 is filed as an ORF, its function uncertain. The trim removed 6 bases at V and 2 bases at J, leaving 14 bases unmatched. CDR3 length: 19 amino acids.

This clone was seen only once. The CDR3: CASLKTRDSTEAFF. CDR3 nucleotide sequence: TGTGCCAGCTTAAAAACCAGGGATTCTACTGAAGCTTTCTTT. The rearrangement uses TRBV18 and TRBJ1-1; TRBD1 is a possible D gene (5 bases). Trimming stripped 7 bases from V and 5 bases from J, with 17 bases between. Germline assignment: CDR1 KGHSH and CDR2 LQKENI. There are 14 residues in the CDR3.

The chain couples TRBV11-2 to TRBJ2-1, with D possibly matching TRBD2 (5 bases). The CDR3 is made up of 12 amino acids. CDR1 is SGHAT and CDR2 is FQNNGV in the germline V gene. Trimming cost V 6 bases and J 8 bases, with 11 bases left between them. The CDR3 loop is CASRRAGDEQFF. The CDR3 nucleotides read TGTGCCAGCAGGAGGGCCGGGGATGAGCAGTTCTTC.

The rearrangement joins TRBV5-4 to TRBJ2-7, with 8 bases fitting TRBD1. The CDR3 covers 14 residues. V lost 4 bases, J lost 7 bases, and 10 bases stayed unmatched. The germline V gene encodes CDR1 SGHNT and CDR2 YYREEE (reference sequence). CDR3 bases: TGTGCCAGCAGCCCGAAGCAGGGGGCGGGAGAGCAGTACTTC. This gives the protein CASSPKQGAGEQYF.

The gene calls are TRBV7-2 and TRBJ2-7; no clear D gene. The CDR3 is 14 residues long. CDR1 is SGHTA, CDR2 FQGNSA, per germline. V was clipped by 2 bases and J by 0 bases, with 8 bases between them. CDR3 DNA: TGTGCCAGCAGCTTAAGAAGCCACTCCTACGAGCAGTACTTC. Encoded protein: CASSLRSHSYEQYF.

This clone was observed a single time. CDR3: CASSQQSGSKNEQFF. The CDR3 coding sequence is TGTGCCAGCAGCCAACAAAGTGGGAGTAAAAATGAGCAGTTCTTC. The chain links TRBV16 to TRBJ2-1, with D perhaps TRBD2 (5 bases). The CDR3 runs to 15 residues. The V end lost 2 bases, the J end lost 7 bases, and 15 bases lay between the germline ends. CDR1 is KGHSY, CDR2 FQNENV, per germline.

The CDR3 DNA reads TGTGCCATCAGTGACTTTTCTGGACAGGGGAGCACTGAAGCTTTCTTT. Translating it yields CAISDFSGQGSTEAFF. V is TRBV10-3 and J is TRBJ1-1; 9 bases align to TRBD1. V lost 3 bases and J lost 4; bases outside the gene matches: 9. CDR3 length: 16 amino acids. The germline CDR1 and CDR2 sequences are ENHRY and SYGVKD.

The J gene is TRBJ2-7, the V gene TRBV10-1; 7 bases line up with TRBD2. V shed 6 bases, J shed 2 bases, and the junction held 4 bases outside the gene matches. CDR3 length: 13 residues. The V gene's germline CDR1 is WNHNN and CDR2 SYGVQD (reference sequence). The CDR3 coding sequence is TGCGCCAGCAGCGTAGGACTAGCCTACGAGCAGTACTTC. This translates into CASSVGLAYEQYF.

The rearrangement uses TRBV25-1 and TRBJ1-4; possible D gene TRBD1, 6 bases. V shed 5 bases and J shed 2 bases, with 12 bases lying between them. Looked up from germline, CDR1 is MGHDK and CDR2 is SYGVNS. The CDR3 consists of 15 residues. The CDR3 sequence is CASSLQGHTNEKLFF. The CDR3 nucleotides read TGTGCCAGCAGTTTACAGGGCCACACTAATGAAAAACTGTTTTTT.

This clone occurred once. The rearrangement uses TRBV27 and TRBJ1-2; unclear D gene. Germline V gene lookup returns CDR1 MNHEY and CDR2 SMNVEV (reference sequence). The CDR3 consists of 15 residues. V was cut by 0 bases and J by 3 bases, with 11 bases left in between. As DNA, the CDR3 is TGTGCCAGCAGTTTATCGGGCAGGTCTTACTATGGCTACACCTTC. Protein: CASSLSGRSYYGYTF.

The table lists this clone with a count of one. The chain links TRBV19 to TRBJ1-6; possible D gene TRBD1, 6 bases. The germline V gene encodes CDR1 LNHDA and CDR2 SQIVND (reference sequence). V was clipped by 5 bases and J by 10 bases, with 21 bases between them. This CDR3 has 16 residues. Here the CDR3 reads CASSVYLGQGQSPLHF. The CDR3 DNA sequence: TGTGCCAGTAGTGTTTATCTCGGGCAGGGACAATCACCCCTCCACTTT. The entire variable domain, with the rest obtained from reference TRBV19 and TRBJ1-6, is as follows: DGGITQSPKYLFRKEGQNVTLSCEQNLNHDAMYWYRQDPGQGLRLIYYSQIVNDFQKGDIAEGYSVSREKKESFPLTVTSAQKNPTAFYLCASSVYLGQGQSPLHFGNGTRLTVT.

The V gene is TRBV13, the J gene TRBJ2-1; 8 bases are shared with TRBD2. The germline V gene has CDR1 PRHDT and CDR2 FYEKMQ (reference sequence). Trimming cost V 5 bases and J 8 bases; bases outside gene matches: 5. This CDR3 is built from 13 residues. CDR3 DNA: TGTGCCAGCAGCACCCGGGGGGGGCATGAGCAGTTCTTC. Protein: CASSTRGGHEQFF. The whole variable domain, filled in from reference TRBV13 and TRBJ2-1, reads AAGVIQSPRHLIKEKRETATLKCYPIPRHDTVYWYQQGPGQDPQFLISFYEKMQSDKGSIPDRFSAQQFSDYHSELNMSSLELGDSALYFCASSTRGGHEQFFGPGTRLTVL.

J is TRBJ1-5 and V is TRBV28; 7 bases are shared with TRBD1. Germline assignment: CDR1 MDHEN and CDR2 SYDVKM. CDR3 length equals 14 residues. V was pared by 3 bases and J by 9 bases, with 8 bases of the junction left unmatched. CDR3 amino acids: CASSLSLGGRPQHF. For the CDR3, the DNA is TGTGCCAGCAGTTTGTCCTTAGGGGGCCGGCCCCAGCATTTT.

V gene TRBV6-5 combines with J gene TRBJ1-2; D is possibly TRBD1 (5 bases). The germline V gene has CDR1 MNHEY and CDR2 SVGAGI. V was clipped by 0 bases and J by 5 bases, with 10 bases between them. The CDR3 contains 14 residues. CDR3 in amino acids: CASSYSQRGYGYTF. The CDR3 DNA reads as TGTGCCAGCAGTTACTCACAACGGGGGTATGGCTACACCTTC.